What follows are 14 T cell receptor beta chains derived from one specimen sequenced in a study of cytomegalovirus exposure and HLA in healthy donors. The study ran its PCR with 60 Vbeta and 13 Jbeta primers. TCRdb keeps only in-frame clones here, not all; method: immunoSEQ multiplex PCR. The sample has about 210,000 clones, roughly 82% seen once; the top ten hold 4.5% to 7%. The material sequenced was PBMCs. These receptors were obtained from a man in his forties or fifties in good health and CMV-seropositive.

The chain employs TRBV5-1 and TRBJ2-7; a possible D gene is TRBD1 (5 bases). CDR3 length: 14 residues. Trimming pared 4 bases from V and 4 bases from J, leaving 15 bases between. CDR1 and CDR2 from the germline V gene are SGHRS and YFSETQ. CDR3 sequence reads: CASSLAGKRYEQYF. The CDR3 DNA reads as TGCGCCAGCAGCCTGGCAGGGAAAAGGTACGAGCAGTACTTC.

The chain uses TRBV18 and TRBJ2-5; no clear D gene. This CDR3 region has 12 residues. Looked up from germline, CDR1 is KGHSH and CDR2 is LQKENI. V lost 2 bases, J lost 4 bases, and 5 bases lay in between. This CDR3 reads CASSPDRETQYF. The CDR3 bases are TGTGCCAGCTCACCAGATAGAGAGACCCAGTACTTC.

The chain joins TRBV4-1 to TRBJ2-5; 11 nucleotides line up with TRBD1. With V trimmed by 1 base and J by 5 bases, 9 bases remained unmatched. The CDR3 is 17 residues long. The V gene's germline CDR1 is MGHRA and CDR2 YSYEKL. CDR3: CASSQVPGQGVLETQYF. CDR3 nucleotide sequence: TGCGCCAGCAGCCAAGTTCCGGGACAGGGGGTTCTGGAGACCCAGTACTTC.

V gene TRBV30 combines with J gene TRBJ2-7; possibly TRBD1 for D (6 bases). The germline V gene encodes CDR1 GTSNPN and CDR2 SVGIG (reference sequence). The CDR3 length is 17 residues. The ends were cut back, 3 bases at V and 1 base at J, with 22 bases in the middle. The CDR3 DNA follows: TGTGCCTGGAGCTCTACCTATGGGACAAACCCATCCTACGAGCAGTACGTC. This codes for CAWSSTYGTNPSYEQYV.

The V and J genes are TRBV6-5 and TRBJ1-2, with D unresolved. The CDR3 spans 13 residues. CDR1 MNHEY and CDR2 SVGAGI come from the germline V gene. Trimming stripped 2 bases from V and 4 bases from J, with 8 bases between. This CDR3 is CASSYPGGYGYTF. The CDR3 region has the DNA TGTGCCAGCAGTTACCCGGGTGGCTATGGCTACACCTTC.

V and J are TRBV7-8 and TRBJ2-2, with D unclear. The CDR3 loop spans 12 amino acids. CDR1 and CDR2 (germline): SGHVS, FQNEAQ. With 5 bases removed from V and 3 bases from J, the gap between germline ends came to 4 bases. The CDR3 coding sequence is TGTGCCAGCAGCCTTGACACCGGGGAGCTGTTTTTT. This encodes CASSLDTGELFF.

The chain links TRBV27 to TRBJ2-5, with TRBD2 matching 7 bases. Germline CDR1 reads MNHEY; CDR2 reads SMNVEV (reference sequence). V gave up 10 bases and J gave up 5 bases; unmatched junction bases: 7. The CDR3 loop spans 12 amino acids. CDR3 nucleotide sequence: TGTGCCACCCTAAGCGGGGAGGAGACCCAGTACTTC. Translation gives CATLSGEETQYF.

The rearrangement uses TRBV20-1 and TRBJ1-2; possible D gene TRBD1, 6 bases. Germline V lookup: CDR1 DFQATT, CDR2 SNEGSKA (reference sequence). The CDR3 spans 11 residues. Trimming pared 6 bases from V and 6 bases from J, leaving 11 bases between. CDR3 amino acids: CSANRDNGYTF. In nucleotides, the CDR3 is TGCAGTGCAAATAGGGACAATGGCTACACCTTC.

J is TRBJ2-1 and V is TRBV7-9; tentatively, D is TRBD1 (6 bases). Germline V lookup: CDR1 SEHNR, CDR2 FQNEAQ (reference sequence). The CDR3 has 15 residues. V lost 5 bases and J lost 8, with 19 bases in between. The DNA for the CDR3 is TGTGCCAGCAGCCTTCTAGGGGGTCGAAACGATGAGCAGTTCTTC. Encoded protein: CASSLLGGRNDEQFF.

The chain joins TRBV6-5 to TRBJ1-1; D is undetermined. The V and J ends lost 2 bases and 1 base respectively, with 11 bases between them. This CDR3 has 15 residues. Looked up from germline, CDR1 is MNHEY and CDR2 is SVGAGI. The CDR3 loop reads CASSYEGSGNTEAFF. The CDR3, as DNA: TGTGCCAGCAGTTACGAGGGCTCGGGGAACACTGAAGCTTTCTTT.

The V and J genes are TRBV7-3 and TRBJ1-1, with D perhaps TRBD1 (5 bases). The CDR3 is made up of 15 amino acids. Between the trimmed V and J ends, which lost 4 bases and 6 bases, there was a span of 18 bases. Germline V lookup: CDR1 SGHTA, CDR2 FQGTGA. This chain's CDR3 is CASSWGVDPRAEAFF. The DNA of the CDR3 is TGTGCCAGCAGCTGGGGGGTGGACCCTAGAGCTGAAGCTTTCTTT.

The chain has TRBV7-9 and TRBJ2-7; 10 positions match TRBD1. The V and J ends lost 7 bases and 6 bases, in that order; junction bases with no gene match: 6. Germline V lookup: CDR1 SEHNR, CDR2 FQNEAQ (reference sequence). This CDR3 spans 13 amino acids. Here the CDR3 DNA reads TGTGCCAGCACCGTCGGGACAGGGGCCGAGCAGTACTTC. Protein product: CASTVGTGAEQYF.

This chain links TRBV6-1 with TRBJ2-3; 9 bases line up with TRBD2. Germline V gene sequence: CDR1 MNHNS, CDR2 SASEGT. V trimming: 2 bases; J trimming: 2 bases; junction bases outside the gene matches: 11. This CDR3 region has 18 residues. The CDR3 DNA is TGTGCCAGCAGTGAACGGGGACCTAGCGGGGCTTACACAGATACGCAGTATTTT. This codes for CASSERGPSGAYTDTQYF.

V and J are TRBV19 and TRBJ1-1, with 8 bases fitting TRBD1. The length of the CDR3 is 15 residues. Germline CDR1 reads LNHDA; CDR2 reads SQIVND (reference sequence). V was pared by 0 bases and J by 3 bases, with 3 bases of the junction left unmatched. The CDR3 DNA reads TGTGCCAGTAGTATAGATCTACAGGGGGACACTGAAGCTTTCTTT. Protein: CASSIDLQGDTEAFF.